The present entry profiles one T cell receptor (beta chain) with its context. This entry is derived from a study of T cell responses to AZD1222 COVID-19 vaccine. The assay was immunoSEQ multiplex PCR, and TCRdb's table has in-frame clones only and misses some. The sample has about 140,000 clones, 80% to 95% seen once. Per the germline V gene, CDR1 is LNHDA and CDR2 is SQIVND (reference sequence). Trimming removed 7 bases at V and 1 base at J, with 7 bases between. This CDR3 region has 13 residues. The chain joins TRBV19 to TRBJ1-4; the D is unclear. This clonotype originated in an adult who received the AZD1222 COVID-19 vaccine. The starting material was peripheral blood, obtained 28 days after the second AZD1222 dose. The DNA for the CDR3 is TGTGCCAGTATGGCCCAAACTAATGAAAAACTGTTTTTT. This codes for CASMAQTNEKLFF.